This TCR beta chain was recovered during a study of cytomegalovirus exposure and HLA in healthy donors. As for the study in general: The roughly 120 validation repertoires matched the approximately 700 first-cohort repertoires in platform, a later analysis reported.

Clones were sequenced by immunoSEQ multiplex PCR, and TCRdb holds only the in-frame ones, with some missing. The data show tens of thousands of clones, around four fifths seen once. To note about this clone: Its antigen is unknown.

Study-wide points: There were some public TCRs occurring in many donors, but most TCR sequences were rare. According to reports, the classifier identified cytomegalovirus status with high specificity and sensitivity.

Trimming removed 4 bases from V and 3 bases from J; junction bases left unmatched: 4. Germline V gene data show CDR1 as SGHRS and CDR2 as YFSETQ. This CDR3 spans 14 amino acids. Separation from the roughly 670-subject first cohort characterized the roughly 130-subject validation cohort, to which the donors belonged. Sequenced: PBMCs. This TCR came from a man aged 25 to 45 in good health and CMV-seronegative. This chain uses TRBV5-1 with TRBJ2-1, with 7 bases aligning to TRBD2. The CDR3 coding sequence is TGCGCCAGCAGCACGGGACTAATCTACAATGAGCAGTTCTTC. It codes for CASSTGLIYNEQFF.